This TCR beta chain stems from a study of blood T cells in healthy people across ages. Broader study findings: Long-lived and aged donors differed, with more naive CD4+ cells and higher diversity in the long-lived. TCR beta diversity, measured per million T cells, fell in a roughly linear way with age.

The CDR3 extends over 14 amino acids. Germline V gene data show CDR1 as ENHRY and CDR2 as SYGVKD. As to this clonotype: Antigen: not known. The junction shows a germline mismatch at one end, possibly a read error.

A second PCR, run for roughly 7 to 11 cycles, used a sample-barcoded 5' primer plus a J-beta primer mix. Tagging of each cDNA molecule was performed by a template-switch adaptor with 12 random nucleotides. TCRdb re-called the 5' RACE reads with MiXCR, one entry per CDR3 protein. The sample has some 1.5 million distinct CDR3 sequences; about 42% are singletons. Peripheral blood from each donor was collected in a volume of roughly 9.8 milliliters. The rearrangement links TRBV10-3 to TRBJ2-7; the match to TRBD2 covers 7 bases. The material sequenced was blood. The clonotype was recovered from a woman between 18 and 30 years old in good health. The CDR3 is CAVSELGTNYEQYF. CDR3 DNA: TGTGCCGTCAGTGAGCTGGGGACTAACTACGAGCAGTACTTC.